The sequence of this T cell receptor (beta chain) was determined in a study of blood T cell repertoires in COVID-19. V was cut by 3 bases and J by 6 bases, with 21 bases left in between. The CDR3 has 16 amino acids. Germline CDR1 reads MDHEN; CDR2 reads SYDVKM. Using immunoSEQ multiplex PCR, the repertoire was profiled, and TCRdb retains in-frame clones only, with some absent. The sample records roughly 430,000 clones, approximately 91% being singletons. The V and J genes are TRBV28 and TRBJ2-7; tentative D call: TRBD1 (6 bases). The source of this sequence is a woman under 30 who had been exposed to COVID-19. Sequenced sample: PBMCs or T cells enriched from blood (not recorded which). The chain's CDR3 is CASSFSNRVGTFEQYF. The CDR3 DNA reads as TGTGCCAGCAGTTTCTCTAACAGGGTCGGGACCTTCGAGCAGTACTTC. Full variable domain (remainder filled in from reference TRBV28 and TRBJ2-7): DVKVTQSSRYLVKRTGEKVFLECVQDMDHENMFWYRQDPGLGLRLIYFSYDVKMKEKGDIPEGYSVSREKKERFSLILESASTNQTSMYLCASSFSNRVGTFEQYFGPGTRLTVT.